This T cell receptor beta chain was recovered during a study of OX40 agonist ivuxolimab in advanced cancers. V was trimmed by 5 bases and J by 2 bases, leaving 19 bases between them. This CDR3 is built from 16 residues. Germline lookup yields CDR1 LGHNA and CDR2 YSLEER. Some clones are missing from TCRdb's copy, which holds only in-frame ones; the method was immunoSEQ multiplex PCR. The sample has about 97,000 clones, roughly nine tenths seen once. The V call is TRBV4-3, the J call TRBJ2-7; possible D gene TRBD1, 5 bases. This material consisted of CD4+ or CD8+ T cells sorted from blood, taken in a trial of the OX40 agonist ivuxolimab. This receptor was obtained from an adult with an advanced solid tumor such as melanoma, head and neck, liver or kidney cancer. Written as DNA, the CDR3 is TGCGCCAGCAGCAGGGGTCTGGGTCGGAACCCCTACGAGCAGTACTTC. It codes for CASSRGLGRNPYEQYF.